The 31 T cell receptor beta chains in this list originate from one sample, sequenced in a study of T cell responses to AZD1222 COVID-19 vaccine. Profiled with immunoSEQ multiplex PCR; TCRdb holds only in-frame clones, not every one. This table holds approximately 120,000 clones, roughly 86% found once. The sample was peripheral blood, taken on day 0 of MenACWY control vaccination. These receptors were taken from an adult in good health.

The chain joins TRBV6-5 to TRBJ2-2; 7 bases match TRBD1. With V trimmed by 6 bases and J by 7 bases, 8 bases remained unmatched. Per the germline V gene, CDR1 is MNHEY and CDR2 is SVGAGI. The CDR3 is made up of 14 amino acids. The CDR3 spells CASRPGTARGELFF. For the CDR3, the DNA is TGTGCCAGCAGACCCGGGACAGCCCGCGGGGAGCTGTTTTTT.

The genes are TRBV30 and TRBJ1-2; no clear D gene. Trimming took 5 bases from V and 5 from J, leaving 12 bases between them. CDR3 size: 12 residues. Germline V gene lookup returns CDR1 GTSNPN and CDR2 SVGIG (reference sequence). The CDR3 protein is CAWDGRGYGYTF. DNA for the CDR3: TGTGCCTGGGATGGACGCGGATATGGCTACACCTTC.

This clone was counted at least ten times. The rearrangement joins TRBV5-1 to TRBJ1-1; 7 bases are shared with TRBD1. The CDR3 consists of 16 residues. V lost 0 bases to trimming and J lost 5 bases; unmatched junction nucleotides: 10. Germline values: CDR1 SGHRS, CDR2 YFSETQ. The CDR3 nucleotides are TGCGCCAGCAGCTTGGACGTCCAGGGGGTTGAGACTGAAGCTTTCTTT. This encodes CASSLDVQGVETEAFF.

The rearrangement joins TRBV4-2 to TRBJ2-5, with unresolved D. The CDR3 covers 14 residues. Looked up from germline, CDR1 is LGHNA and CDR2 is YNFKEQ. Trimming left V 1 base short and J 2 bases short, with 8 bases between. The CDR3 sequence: CASSQGWGQETQYF. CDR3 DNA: TGTGCCAGCAGCCAAGGGTGGGGACAAGAGACCCAGTACTTC.

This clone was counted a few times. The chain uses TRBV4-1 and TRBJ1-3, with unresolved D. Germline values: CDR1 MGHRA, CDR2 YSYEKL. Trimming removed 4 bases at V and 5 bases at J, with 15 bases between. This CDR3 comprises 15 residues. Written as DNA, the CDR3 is TGCGCCAGCAGCCCAGAGGACGATCCTCGAAACACCATATATTTT. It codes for CASSPEDDPRNTIYF.

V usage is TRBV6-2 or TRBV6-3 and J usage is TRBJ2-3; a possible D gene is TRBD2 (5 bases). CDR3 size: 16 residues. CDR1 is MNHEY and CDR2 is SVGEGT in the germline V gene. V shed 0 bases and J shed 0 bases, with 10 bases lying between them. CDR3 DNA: TGTGCCAGCAGTTACTCGCAGCGGATTAGCACAGATACGCAGTATTTT. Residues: CASSYSQRISTDTQYF.

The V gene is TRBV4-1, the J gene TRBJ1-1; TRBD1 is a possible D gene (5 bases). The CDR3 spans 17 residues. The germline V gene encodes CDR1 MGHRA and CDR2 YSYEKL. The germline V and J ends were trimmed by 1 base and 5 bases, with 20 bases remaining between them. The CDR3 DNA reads TGCGCCAGCAGCCAAGGGCAATTTAAAGGGGCGAATACTGAAGCTTTCTTT. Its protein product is CASSQGQFKGANTEAFF.

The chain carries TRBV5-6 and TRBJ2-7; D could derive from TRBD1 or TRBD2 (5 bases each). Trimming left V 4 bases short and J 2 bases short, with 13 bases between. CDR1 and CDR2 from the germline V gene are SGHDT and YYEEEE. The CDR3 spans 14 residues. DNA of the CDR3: TGTGCCAGCAGCGTTTCCGGGGCCACCTACGAGCAGTACTTC. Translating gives CASSVSGATYEQYF.

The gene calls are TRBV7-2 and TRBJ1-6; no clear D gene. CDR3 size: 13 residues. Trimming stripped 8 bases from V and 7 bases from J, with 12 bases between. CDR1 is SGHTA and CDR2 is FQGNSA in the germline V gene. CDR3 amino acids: CASATGNNSPLHF. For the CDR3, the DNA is TGTGCCAGCGCAACGGGGAACAATTCACCCCTCCACTTT.

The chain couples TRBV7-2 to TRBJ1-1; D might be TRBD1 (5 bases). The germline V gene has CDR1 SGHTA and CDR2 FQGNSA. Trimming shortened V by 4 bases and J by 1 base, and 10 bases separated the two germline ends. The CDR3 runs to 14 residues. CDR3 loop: CASSSAGQNTEAFF. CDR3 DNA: TGTGCCAGCAGCTCTGCGGGGCAGAACACTGAAGCTTTCTTT.

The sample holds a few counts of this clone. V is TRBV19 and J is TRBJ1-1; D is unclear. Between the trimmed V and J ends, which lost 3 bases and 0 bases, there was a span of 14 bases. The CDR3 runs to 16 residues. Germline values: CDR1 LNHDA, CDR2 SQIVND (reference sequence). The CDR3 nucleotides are TGTGCCAGTAGTATCGCGGCGGGCCGCATGAACACTGAAGCTTTCTTT. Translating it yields CASSIAAGRMNTEAFF.

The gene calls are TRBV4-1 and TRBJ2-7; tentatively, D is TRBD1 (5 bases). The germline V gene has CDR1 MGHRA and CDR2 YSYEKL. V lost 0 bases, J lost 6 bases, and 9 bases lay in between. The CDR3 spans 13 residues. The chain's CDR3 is CASSQEQATEQYF. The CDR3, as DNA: TGCGCCAGCAGCCAAGAACAGGCGACCGAGCAGTACTTC.

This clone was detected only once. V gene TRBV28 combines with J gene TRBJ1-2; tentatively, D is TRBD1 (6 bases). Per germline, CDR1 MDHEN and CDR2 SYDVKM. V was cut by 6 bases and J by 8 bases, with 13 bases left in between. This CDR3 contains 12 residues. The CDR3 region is CASRETGRGYTF. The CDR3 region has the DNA TGTGCCAGCAGGGAGACAGGCCGGGGCTACACCTTC.

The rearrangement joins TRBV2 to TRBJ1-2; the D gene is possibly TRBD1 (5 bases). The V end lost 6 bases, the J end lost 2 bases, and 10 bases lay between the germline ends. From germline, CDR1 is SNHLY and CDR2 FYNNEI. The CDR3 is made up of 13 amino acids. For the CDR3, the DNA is TGTGCCAGCAGCGGGGGGGTGAACTATGGCTACACCTTC. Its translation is CASSGGVNYGYTF. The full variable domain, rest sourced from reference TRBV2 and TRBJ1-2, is EPEVTQTPSHQVTQMGQEVILRCVPISNHLYFYWYRQILGQKVEFLVSFYNNEISEKSEIFDDQFSVERPDGSNFTLKIRSTKLEDSAMYFCASSGGVNYGYTFGSGTRLTVV.

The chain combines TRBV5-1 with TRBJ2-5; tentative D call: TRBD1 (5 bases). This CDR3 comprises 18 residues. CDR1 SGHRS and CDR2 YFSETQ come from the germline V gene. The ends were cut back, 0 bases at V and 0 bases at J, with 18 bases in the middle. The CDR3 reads CASSLAFGWVGDQETQYF. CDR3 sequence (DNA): TGCGCCAGCAGCTTGGCTTTTGGGTGGGTAGGGGACCAAGAGACCCAGTACTTC.

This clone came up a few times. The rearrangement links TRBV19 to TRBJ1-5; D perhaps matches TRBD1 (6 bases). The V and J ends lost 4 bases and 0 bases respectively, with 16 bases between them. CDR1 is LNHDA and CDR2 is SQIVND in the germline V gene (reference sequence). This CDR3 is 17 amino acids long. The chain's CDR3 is CASSRTLRGNSNQPQHF. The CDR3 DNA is TGTGCCAGTAGTAGGACCCTTAGGGGGAATAGCAATCAGCCCCAGCATTTT.

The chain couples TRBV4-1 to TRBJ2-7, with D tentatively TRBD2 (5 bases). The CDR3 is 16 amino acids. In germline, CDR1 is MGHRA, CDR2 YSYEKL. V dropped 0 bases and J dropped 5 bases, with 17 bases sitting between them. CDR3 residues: CASSQDFVLVGHEQYF. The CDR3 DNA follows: TGCGCCAGCAGCCAAGATTTTGTACTAGTGGGCCACGAGCAGTACTTC.

The CDR3 DNA follows: TGTGCCAGCAGCCCGGGGACATCCACCTACGAGCAGTACTTC. It yields the protein CASSPGTSTYEQYF. The chain employs TRBV11-3 and TRBJ2-7, with D possibly matching TRBD1 (6 bases). CDR3 length: 14 residues. V lost 5 bases and J 2 bases, leaving 13 bases between the germline ends. CDR1 and CDR2 from the germline V gene are SGHNT and YENEEA.

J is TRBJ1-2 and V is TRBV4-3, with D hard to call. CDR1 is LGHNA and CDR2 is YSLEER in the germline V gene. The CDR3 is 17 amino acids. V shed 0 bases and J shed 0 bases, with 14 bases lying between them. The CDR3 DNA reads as TGCGCCAGCAGCCAAGACGTAGGCCCAATCTCTAACTATGGCTACACCTTC. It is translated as CASSQDVGPISNYGYTF.

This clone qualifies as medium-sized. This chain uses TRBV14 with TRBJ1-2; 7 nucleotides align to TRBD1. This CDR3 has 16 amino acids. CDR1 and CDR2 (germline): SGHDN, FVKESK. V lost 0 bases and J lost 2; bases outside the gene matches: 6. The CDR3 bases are TGTGCCAGCAGCCAAGATCAGAGGGACAGCAACTATGGCTACACCTTC. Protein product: CASSQDQRDSNYGYTF.

The DNA of the CDR3 is TGTGCCAGCAGTGACCCAAATAGCAATCAGCCCCAGCATTTT. This gives the protein CASSDPNSNQPQHF. This chain uses TRBV6-2 or TRBV6-3 with TRBJ1-5; D remains ambiguous. Trimming cost V 5 bases and J 0 bases, with 8 bases left between them. The V gene's germline CDR1 is MNHEY and CDR2 SVGEGT. CDR3 length equals 14 residues.

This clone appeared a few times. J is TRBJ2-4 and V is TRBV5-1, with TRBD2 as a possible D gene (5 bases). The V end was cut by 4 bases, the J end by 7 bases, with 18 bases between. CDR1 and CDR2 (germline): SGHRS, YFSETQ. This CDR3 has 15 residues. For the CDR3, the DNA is TGCGCCAGCAGCCTACTACCGGGGTGGGAGAACATTCAGTACTTC. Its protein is CASSLLPGWENIQYF.

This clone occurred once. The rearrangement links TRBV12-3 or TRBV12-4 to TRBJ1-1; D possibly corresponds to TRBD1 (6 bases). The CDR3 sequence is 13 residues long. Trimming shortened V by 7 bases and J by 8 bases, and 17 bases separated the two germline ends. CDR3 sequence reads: CASTPTGNKEAFF. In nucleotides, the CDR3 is TGTGCCAGCACCCCCACAGGGAATAAGGAAGCTTTCTTT.

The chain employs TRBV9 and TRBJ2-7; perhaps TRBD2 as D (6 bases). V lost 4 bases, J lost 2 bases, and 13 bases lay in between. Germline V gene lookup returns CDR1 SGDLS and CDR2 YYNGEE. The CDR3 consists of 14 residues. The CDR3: CASSPGTFPYEQYF. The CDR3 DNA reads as TGTGCCAGCAGCCCCGGGACTTTCCCCTACGAGCAGTACTTC.

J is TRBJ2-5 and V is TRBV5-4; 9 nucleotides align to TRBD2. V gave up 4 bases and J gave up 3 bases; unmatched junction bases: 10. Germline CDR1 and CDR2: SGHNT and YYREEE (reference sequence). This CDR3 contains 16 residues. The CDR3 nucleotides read TGTGCCAGCAGCCAGCAGGCGGGAGGGGGTGAAGAGACCCAGTACTTC. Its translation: CASSQQAGGGEETQYF.

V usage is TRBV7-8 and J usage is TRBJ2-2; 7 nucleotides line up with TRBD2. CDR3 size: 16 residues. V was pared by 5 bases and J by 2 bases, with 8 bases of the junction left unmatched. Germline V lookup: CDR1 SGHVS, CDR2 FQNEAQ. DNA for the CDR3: TGTGCCAGCAGCGAACCGGGGGGAGCCAACACCGGGGAGCTGTTTTTT. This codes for CASSEPGGANTGELFF. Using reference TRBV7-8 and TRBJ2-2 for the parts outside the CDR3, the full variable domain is GAGVSQSPRYKVAKRGQDVALRCDPISGHVSLFWYQQALGQGPEFLTYFQNEAQLDKSGLPSDRFFAERPEGSVSTLKIQRTQQEDSAVYLCASSEPGGANTGELFFGEGSRLTVL.

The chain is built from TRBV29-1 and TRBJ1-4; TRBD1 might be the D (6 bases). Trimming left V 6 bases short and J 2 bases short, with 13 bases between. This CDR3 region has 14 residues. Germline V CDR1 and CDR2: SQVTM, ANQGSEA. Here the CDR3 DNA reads TGCAGCGTGGGAGGGGGGGCCACTAATGAAAAACTGTTTTTT. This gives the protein CSVGGGATNEKLFF.

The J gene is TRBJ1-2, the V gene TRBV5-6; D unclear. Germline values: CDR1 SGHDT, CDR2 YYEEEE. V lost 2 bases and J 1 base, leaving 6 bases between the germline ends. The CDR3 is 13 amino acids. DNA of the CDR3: TGTGCCAGCAGCTTAGAGAGTAACTATGGCTACACCTTC. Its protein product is CASSLESNYGYTF.

CDR3 loop: CASSLGTGNNQPQHF. The CDR3 coding sequence is TGCGCCAGCAGCTTGGGAACAGGGAACAATCAGCCCCAGCATTTT. V and J are TRBV5-1 and TRBJ1-5, with D possibly matching TRBD1 (6 bases). The V end lost 0 bases, the J end lost 3 bases, and 10 bases lay between the germline ends. Germline V gene lookup returns CDR1 SGHRS and CDR2 YFSETQ. CDR3 length equals 15 residues.

CDR3 nucleotides: TGTGCCAGCATGGGGATACTAGTTAAGAATGAGCAGTTCTTC. Encoded protein: CASMGILVKNEQFF. The chain has TRBV5-6 and TRBJ2-1; D may be TRBD2 (5 bases). The CDR3 has 14 amino acids. CDR1 SGHDT and CDR2 YYEEEE come from the germline V gene. Trimming took off 6 bases at V and 7 bases at J, with 17 bases between the two ends. Drawing the rest from reference TRBV5-6 and TRBJ2-1, the complete variable domain is DAGVTQSPTHLIKTRGQQVTLRCSPKSGHDTVSWYQQALGQGPQFIFQYYEEEERQRGNFPDRFSGHQFPNYSSELNVNALLLGDSALYLCASMGILVKNEQFFGPGTRLTVL.

CDR3 in amino acids: CASSLPGRVYEQYF. The CDR3 nucleotides read TGTGCCAGCAGTTTGCCCGGACGGGTCTACGAGCAGTACTTC. The chain is built from TRBV7-9 and TRBJ2-7; D gene ambiguous. Trimming pared 6 bases from V and 3 bases from J, leaving 15 bases between. CDR1 is SEHNR, CDR2 FQNEAQ, per germline (reference sequence). CDR3 size: 14 residues.